Following are 23 T cell receptor beta chains from one sample sequenced in a study of T cell changes during pregnancy in multiple sclerosis. The table came from immunoSEQ multiplex PCR; TCRdb's copy has only in-frame clones and leaves some out. The sample yields about 39,000 clones, roughly 93% seen once. The material sequenced was CD4+ T cells from peripheral blood mononuclear cells, taken in the first trimester of pregnancy. Receptor source: a female donor with multiple sclerosis, enrolled in a pregnancy study.

The chain carries TRBV11-2 and TRBJ2-7, with TRBD2 identical over 8 bases. Germline values: CDR1 SGHAT, CDR2 FQNNGV. This CDR3 has 15 amino acids. V was pared by 2 bases and J by 3 bases, with 6 bases of the junction left unmatched. The CDR3 region is CASSLRGGPGYEQYF. CDR3 nucleotide sequence: TGTGCCAGCAGCTTACGGGGGGGACCAGGCTACGAGCAGTACTTC.

The chain employs TRBV6-4 and TRBJ2-1, with 7 bases that match TRBD2. Looked up from germline, CDR1 is MRHNA and CDR2 is SNTAGT. CDR3 size: 17 residues. The V segment lost 7 bases and the J segment 0 bases; nucleotides outside the gene matches: 12. The DNA of the CDR3 is TGTGCCAGCACTGATACCGCTAGCGGAAGCTCCTACAATGAGCAGTTCTTC. As protein: CASTDTASGSSYNEQFF.

V and J are TRBV28 and TRBJ1-5; D is uncertain. V lost 1 base to trimming and J lost 0 bases, with 4 bases between them. This CDR3 is built from 14 residues. Germline V gene sequence: CDR1 MDHEN, CDR2 SYDVKM. CDR3 residues: CASSLSHSNQPQHF. Here the CDR3 DNA reads TGTGCCAGCAGTTTATCCCATAGCAATCAGCCCCAGCATTTT. Full variable domain (rest looked up from reference TRBV28 and TRBJ1-5): DVKVTQSSRYLVKRTGEKVFLECVQDMDHENMFWYRQDPGLGLRLIYFSYDVKMKEKGDIPEGYSVSREKKERFSLILESASTNQTSMYLCASSLSHSNQPQHFGDGTRLSIL.

The chain has TRBV6-5 and TRBJ2-2, with TRBD1 matching 10 bases. The CDR3 is 14 amino acids. Germline V gene sequence: CDR1 MNHEY, CDR2 SVGAGI. V gave up 6 bases and J gave up 4 bases; unmatched junction bases: 2. CDR3 nucleotide sequence: TGTGCCAGCAGCGGACAGGGGGTCACCGGGGAGCTGTTTTTT. Its protein product is CASSGQGVTGELFF.

V is TRBV7-6 and J is TRBJ1-2; 7 nucleotides agree with TRBD1. The trim removed 5 bases at V and 4 bases at J, leaving 10 bases unmatched. This CDR3 is 15 amino acids long. Germline V gives CDR1 SGHVS, CDR2 FNYEAQ. CDR3 region: CASSGTRDSLYGYTF. The CDR3 coding sequence is TGTGCCAGCAGCGGAACCCGGGACAGCCTCTATGGCTACACCTTC.

This clone appeared a few times. This rearrangement joins TRBV7-2 to TRBJ1-5; D possibly corresponds to TRBD1 (6 bases). Germline V CDR1 and CDR2: SGHTA, FQGNSA. CDR3 size: 12 residues. The V and J ends lost 5 bases and 7 bases respectively, with 9 bases between them. CDR3 nucleotides: TGTGCCAGCAGCCCAGACAGGCAGCCCCAGCATTTT. As protein: CASSPDRQPQHF.

This rearrangement joins TRBV2 to TRBJ2-7; TRBD1 aligns across 8 bases. The CDR3 has 14 amino acids. V shed 1 base and J 5 bases; nucleotides not matched to a gene: 4. Germline-derived CDR1 and CDR2 are SNHLY and FYNNEI. CDR3 in amino acids: CASSEGTGWHEQYF. Written as DNA, the CDR3 is TGTGCCAGCAGTGAAGGGACAGGGTGGCACGAGCAGTACTTC.

The gene calls are TRBV29-1 and TRBJ2-1, with TRBD2 identical over 13 bases. Per the germline V gene, CDR1 is SQVTM and CDR2 is ANQGSEA. This CDR3 is built from 13 residues. V gave up 7 bases and J gave up 4 bases; unmatched junction bases: 1. The CDR3 nucleotides read TGCAGCGGGGGACTAGCGGGGTACAATGAGCAGTTCTTC. Translating it yields CSGGLAGYNEQFF.

This clone came up once. V gene TRBV11-2 combines with J gene TRBJ2-2, with D possibly TRBD1 on 6 matching bases. Germline V gene data show CDR1 as SGHAT and CDR2 as FQNNGV. The ends were cut back, 5 bases at V and 1 base at J, with 20 bases in the middle. The CDR3 length is 18 residues. This CDR3 reads CASSPLRARTENTGELFF. The DNA for the CDR3 is TGTGCCAGCAGCCCTCTTCGTGCCCGGACAGAGAACACCGGGGAGCTGTTTTTT.

This clone is a singleton in its sample. The V gene is TRBV4-2, the J gene TRBJ2-1, with 8 nucleotides matching TRBD1. The CDR3 has 16 amino acids. J lost 4 bases, V lost 1 base, and 6 bases had no gene match. Per the germline V gene, CDR1 is LGHNA and CDR2 is YNFKEQ. The CDR3 reads CASSQVSGGLYNEQFF. The DNA of the CDR3 is TGTGCCAGCAGCCAAGTCTCAGGGGGCCTTTACAATGAGCAGTTCTTC.

The chain is built from TRBV9 and TRBJ1-1; 8 bases line up with TRBD1. With 0 bases clipped from V and 5 bases from J, the junction kept 15 bases outside the gene matches. CDR3 length: 18 residues. Germline-derived CDR1 and CDR2 are SGDLS and YYNGEE. The CDR3 protein is CASSVGDRLLSANTEAFF. Here the CDR3 DNA reads TGTGCCAGCAGCGTAGGGGACAGGTTGTTGAGTGCGAATACTGAAGCTTTCTTT.

This clone was seen just once. The J gene is TRBJ1-2, the V gene TRBV10-3; 7 bases are shared with TRBD1. Germline V gene sequence: CDR1 ENHRY, CDR2 SYGVKD. The CDR3 spans 15 residues. The V and J ends lost 3 bases and 8 bases, in that order; junction bases with no gene match: 12. The CDR3 reads CAISDGQTGVGGYTF. The CDR3 DNA reads TGTGCCATCAGTGACGGACAAACAGGGGTGGGAGGCTACACCTTC.

This chain uses TRBV11-2 with TRBJ2-7, with TRBD2 as a possible D gene (6 bases). Germline values: CDR1 SGHAT, CDR2 FQNNGV. CDR3 length: 17 residues. The V gene lost 4 bases and the J gene lost 3 bases, with 22 bases spanning the gap. The CDR3 nucleotides read TGTGCCAGCAGCTCGGTCTGGGACTTGGAGGGTGTCTACGAGCAGTACTTC. This encodes CASSSVWDLEGVYEQYF.

This chain links TRBV7-2 with TRBJ1-2; 9 bases are shared with TRBD1. Germline V CDR1 and CDR2: SGHTA, FQGNSA. The CDR3 is made up of 16 amino acids. Trimming cost V 1 base and J 5 bases; bases outside gene matches: 8. In DNA form, the CDR3 reads TGTGCCAGCAGCTTAGGGGGGACAGGGAATTTTTATGGCTACACCTTC. This encodes CASSLGGTGNFYGYTF.

The gene calls are TRBV19 and TRBJ2-7; possible D gene TRBD2, 5 bases. Per germline, CDR1 LNHDA and CDR2 SQIVND (reference sequence). The CDR3 consists of 13 residues. Deletions cut 3 bases from V and 6 bases from J, with 12 bases between. The CDR3 DNA reads as TGTGCCAGTAGTATCGAGGTAGGACTCGAGCAGTACTTC. Amino acid sequence: CASSIEVGLEQYF.

This clone was seen only once. The J gene is TRBJ2-3, the V gene TRBV5-1; TRBD2 matches 10 bases. Per germline, CDR1 SGHRS and CDR2 YFSETQ. The V gene end was trimmed by 0 bases and the J gene end by 8 bases; junction bases not matched to a gene: 15. The CDR3 contains 18 residues. This CDR3 is CASSLAIDSGGSMGTQYF. The CDR3 DNA reads as TGCGCCAGCAGCTTGGCCATCGATAGCGGGGGGTCCATGGGTACGCAGTATTTT.

This rearrangement joins TRBV19 to TRBJ1-1, with D unclear. V lost 2 bases, J lost 1 base, and 11 bases lay in between. This CDR3 region has 15 residues. Germline CDR1 LNHDA, CDR2 SQIVND (reference sequence). The CDR3: CASSISDLRNTEAFF. CDR3 DNA sequence: TGTGCCAGTAGTATATCCGATTTGAGGAACACTGAAGCTTTCTTT. The full variable domain, rest sourced from reference TRBV19 and TRBJ1-1, is DGGITQSPKYLFRKEGQNVTLSCEQNLNHDAMYWYRQDPGQGLRLIYYSQIVNDFQKGDIAEGYSVSREKKESFPLTVTSAQKNPTAFYLCASSISDLRNTEAFFGQGTRLTVV.

This clone turned up a few times. The genes are TRBV13 and TRBJ1-1, with unresolved D. V dropped 5 bases and J dropped 10 bases, with 17 bases sitting between them. This CDR3 is built from 13 residues. The germline gives CDR1 PRHDT, CDR2 FYEKMQ (reference sequence). The CDR3 sequence is CASSPSEFGGAFF. The CDR3 DNA sequence: TGTGCCAGCAGCCCTTCTGAGTTTGGAGGAGCTTTCTTT.

The chain couples TRBV7-3 to TRBJ1-1; TRBD1 matches at 7 bases. The junction had 5 bases not matched to a gene; V was cut back by 6 bases and J by 4 bases. Per the germline V gene, CDR1 is SGHTA and CDR2 is FQGTGA. This CDR3 comprises 13 residues. The DNA of the CDR3 is TGTGCCAGCAGTAATACAGGGGCCACTGAAGCTTTCTTT. It translates to CASSNTGATEAFF.

The V and J genes are TRBV7-9 and TRBJ2-3; perhaps TRBD1 as D (7 bases). V was shortened by 5 bases and J by 6 bases, with 18 bases between the two germline ends. This CDR3 is built from 15 residues. CDR1 and CDR2 (germline): SEHNR, FQNEAQ (reference sequence). For the CDR3, the DNA is TGTGCCAGCAGCGTTCGACAGGGCGGAGGGGATACGCAGTATTTT. Translating gives CASSVRQGGGDTQYF.

The rearrangement joins TRBV29-1 to TRBJ2-7, with 8 bases identical to TRBD1. V trimming: 5 bases; J trimming: 1 base; junction bases outside the gene matches: 10. The CDR3 runs to 15 residues. The germline gives CDR1 SQVTM, CDR2 ANQGSEA. In DNA form, the CDR3 reads TGCAGCGTTTTCACTCGGGACAGGACATCCTACGAGCAGTACTTC. It is translated as CSVFTRDRTSYEQYF.

This clone was detected once. V gene TRBV15 combines with J gene TRBJ1-1, with D possibly being TRBD1 (5 bases). The CDR3 covers 14 residues. Germline V CDR1 and CDR2: LNHNV, YYDKDF (reference sequence). V lost 0 bases and J 7 bases, leaving 12 bases between the germline ends. CDR3 DNA sequence: TGTGCCACCAGCAGAGATACAGGCCCCCGTGAAGCTTTCTTT. Encoded protein: CATSRDTGPREAFF.

The V and J genes are TRBV5-1 and TRBJ2-7, with 7 positions matching TRBD1. Trimming took 5 bases from V and 3 from J; bases not matched to a gene: 5. The CDR3 length is 13 residues. CDR1 is SGHRS and CDR2 is YFSETQ in the germline V gene. CDR3 bases: TGCGCCAGCAGGACAGGGTCGGGCTACGAGCAGTACTTC. Its protein is CASRTGSGYEQYF.